This is a list of T cell receptor beta chains from one sample in a study of cytomegalovirus exposure and HLA in healthy donors. Libraries were prepared by immunoSEQ multiplex PCR; TCRdb keeps only in-frame clonotypes and omits some of them. The table lists around 130,000 clones, 85% to 90% of them singletons, with around 3.5% in the top ten. The material sequenced was PBMCs. These receptors were taken from a man aged 25 to 40 in good health and CMV-seronegative. The CDR3 runs from the conserved cysteine through the conserved F or W. D genes are given only for firm matches. Size is omitted from some rows. Given values are once, few, many or a class for expanded clones.

-	TRBV6-1	TRBJ1-5	-	CASSGTEGQPQHF	TGTGCCAGCAGTGGGACGGAGGGTCAGCCCCAGCATTTT
-	TRBV6-5	TRBJ2-7	-	CASSYRDNPWEQYF	TGTGCCAGCAGTTACAGGGACAATCCCTGGGAGCAGTACTTC
-	TRBV6-6	TRBJ1-2	TRBD1	CASESSTGSNYGYTF	TGTGCCAGCGAGAGCTCGACAGGGAGTAACTATGGCTACACCTTC
-	TRBV2	TRBJ2-1	TRBD2	CASSWSSGYNEQFF	TGTGCCAGCAGTTGGTCTAGCGGTTACAATGAGCAGTTCTTC
-	TRBV14	TRBJ2-7	-	CASSTTRWGLTYEQYF	TGTGCCAGCAGCACGACAAGGTGGGGGCTTACGTACGAGCAGTACTTC
-	TRBV27	TRBJ2-1	TRBD1	CASAFYRGGSYNEQFF	TGTGCCAGCGCCTTCTACAGGGGCGGCTCCTACAATGAGCAGTTCTTC
-	TRBV19	TRBJ2-7	-	CASSMRKTYEQYF	TGTGCCAGTAGTATGCGGAAAACCTACGAGCAGTACTTC
few	TRBV10-2	TRBJ2-3	TRBD2	CASSEAGLAGGRTDTQYF	TGCGCCAGCAGTGAGGCGGGACTAGCGGGGGGGCGAACAGATACGCAGTATTTT
-	TRBV27	TRBJ1-2	TRBD1	CASSMGQGVGYTF	TGTGCCAGCAGTATGGGACAGGGGGTAGGCTACACCTTC
-	TRBV5-1	TRBJ2-1	-	CASSFARGFEQFF	TGCGCCAGCAGCTTTGCCAGGGGATTTGAGCAGTTCTTC
-	TRBV2	TRBJ1-4	-	CASSEGWSNEKLFF	TGTGCCAGCAGTGAAGGGTGGAGCAATGAAAAACTGTTTTTT
-	TRBV18	TRBJ1-4	-	CASSPGGVGPTEKLFF	TGTGCCAGCTCACCAGGAGGGGTTGGGCCCACGGAAAAACTGTTTTTT
-	TRBV11-1	TRBJ1-1	-	CASSFQGSTEAFF	TGTGCCAGCAGCTTCCAGGGGAGCACTGAAGCTTTCTTT
-	TRBV29-1	TRBJ2-5	-	CSVSPLTKGRETQYF	TGCAGCGTTTCCCCTTTAACTAAAGGTCGAGAGACCCAGTACTTC
-	TRBV21-1	TRBJ1-1	-	CASSKGRERTEAFF	TGTGCCAGCAGCAAAGGTCGGGAACGGACTGAAGCTTTCTTT
-	TRBV18	TRBJ2-4	TRBD2	CASSQPGLAGLIQYF	TGTGCCAGCTCACAACCGGGACTAGCGGGCCTCATTCAGTACTTC
-	TRBV7-9	TRBJ2-2	-	CASSSRTANTGELFF	TGTGCCAGCAGCTCCCGGACTGCGAACACCGGGGAGCTGTTTTTT
-	TRBV7-6	TRBJ2-2	-	CASSRMTVFNTGELFF	TGTGCCAGCAGCCGGATGACAGTCTTCAACACCGGGGAGCTGTTTTTT
-	TRBV7-8	TRBJ2-1	-	CASSLVTIRGYNEQFF	TGTGCCAGCAGCTTAGTCACTATTAGAGGCTACAATGAGCAGTTCTTC
few	TRBV6-5	TRBJ1-5	TRBD1	CASHPQGAGNQPQHF	TGTGCCAGCCACCCCCAGGGGGCTGGCAATCAGCCCCAGCATTTT
-	TRBV6-4	TRBJ2-2	-	CASSEDYQSKNTGELFF	TGTGCCAGCAGTGAGGACTATCAATCGAAGAACACCGGGGAGCTGTTTTTT
-	TRBV6-1	TRBJ2-3	TRBD1	CASRDRASTDTQYF	TGTGCCAGCAGGGACAGGGCGAGTACAGATACGCAGTATTTT
-	TRBV29-1	TRBJ1-2	TRBD1	CSARGWGQEYYGYTF	TGCAGCGCCCGGGGGTGGGGACAGGAATACTATGGCTACACCTTC
-	TRBV4-3	TRBJ2-7	-	CASSQDGAGASYEQYF	TGCGCCAGCAGCCAAGACGGGGCAGGGGCAAGCTACGAGCAGTACTTC
-	TRBV6-6	TRBJ2-3	-	CASTQRAGNTDTQYF	TGTGCCAGCACGCAGCGGGCGGGGAACACAGATACGCAGTATTTT
-	TRBV7-9	TRBJ2-1	-	CASSPTLEYNEQFF	TGTGCCAGCAGCCCTACTCTTGAGTACAATGAGCAGTTCTTC
-	TRBV15	TRBJ2-4	-	CATDTRRGRKNIQYF	TGTGCCACCGACACCAGGCGGGGGCGAAAAAACATTCAGTACTTC
-	TRBV7-9	TRBJ1-3	-	CASSLAVDQAGNTIYF	TGTGCCAGCAGCTTAGCCGTCGACCAGGCTGGAAACACCATATATTTT
-	TRBV19	TRBJ1-4	-	CASSISTGLNEKLFF	TGTGCCAGTAGTATTTCGACAGGACTTAATGAAAAACTGTTTTTT
-	TRBV5-6	TRBJ2-1	TRBD2	CASSLVGGARDEQFF	TGTGCCAGCAGCTTGGTCGGGGGGGCCAGGGATGAGCAGTTCTTC
-	TRBV6-5	TRBJ1-2	TRBD1	CASRTTGNYGYTF	TGTGCCAGCAGGACGACAGGGAACTATGGCTACACCTTC
-	TRBV18	TRBJ2-7	-	CASSPAGMSYEQYF	TGTGCCAGCTCACCAGCAGGGATGTCCTACGAGCAGTACTTC